What follows describes a single T cell receptor (beta chain). TCRdb used MiXCR to reprocess the 5' RACE reads, holding one entry per CDR3 protein. The data show around 66,000 distinct CDR3 sequences, 6.3% seen once. The data derive from a study of spatial heterogeneity in lung cancer. The CDR3 has 15 residues. Germline values: CDR1 SGHDT, CDR2 YYEEEE. With 4 bases clipped from V and 9 bases from J, the junction kept 7 bases outside the gene matches. As for time point: sample taken at primary tumor resection. The chain employs TRBV5-6 and TRBJ1-6, with 10 bases that match TRBD1. The TCR sequence derives from a female donor with early-stage non-small cell lung cancer. This sample comprised PBMCs, obtained at surgery. CDR3 in DNA: TGTGCCAGCAGCCCCGGACAGGGGGTGAGTTCACCCCTCCACTTT. It yields the protein CASSPGQGVSSPLHF.